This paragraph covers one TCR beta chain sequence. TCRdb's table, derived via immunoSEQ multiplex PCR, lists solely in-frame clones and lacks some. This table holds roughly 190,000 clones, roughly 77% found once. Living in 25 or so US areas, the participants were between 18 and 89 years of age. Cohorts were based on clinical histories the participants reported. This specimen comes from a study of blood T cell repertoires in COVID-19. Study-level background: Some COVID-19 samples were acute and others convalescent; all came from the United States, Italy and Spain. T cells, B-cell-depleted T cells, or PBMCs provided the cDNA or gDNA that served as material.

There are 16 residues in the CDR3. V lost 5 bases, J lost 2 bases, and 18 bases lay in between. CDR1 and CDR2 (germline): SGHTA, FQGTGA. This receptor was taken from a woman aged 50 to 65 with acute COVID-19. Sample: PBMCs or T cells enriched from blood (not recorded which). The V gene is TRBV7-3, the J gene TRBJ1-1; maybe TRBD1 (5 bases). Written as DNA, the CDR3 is TGTGCCAGCAGCCCCCAGGGTGGAGGGTATAACACTGAAGCTTTCTTT. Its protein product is CASSPQGGGYNTEAFF. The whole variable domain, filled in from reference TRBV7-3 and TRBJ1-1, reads GAGVSQTPSNKVTEKGKYVELRCDPISGHTALYWYRQSLGQGPEFLIYFQGTGAADDSGLPNDRFFAVRPEGSVSTLKIQRTERGDSAVYLCASSPQGGGYNTEAFFGQGTRLTVV.